The rows below give T cell receptor beta chains drawn from one sample of a study of identical twins. TCRdb reanalysed the 5' RACE reads using MiXCR and keeps one entry per CDR3 protein. The sample carries around 670,000 distinct CDR3 sequences, around 6% recorded once. Specimen: naive T cells sorted from blood. These receptors all come from a man between 18 and 35 years old in good health. The CDR3 runs from the conserved cysteine through the conserved F or W. A D gene is named only where the DNA matches it firmly. Clone size is shown for a subset of rows, as once, few, many or a class of expanded clone.

>many|TRBJ2-1|TRBD2|TRBV12-3/TRBV12-4
TGTGCCAGCAGCACCGGGACTAAGCAGTTCTTC
CASSTGTKQFF
>many|TRBJ2-7|NA|TRBV5-1
TGCGCCAGCACCCCTGACAGTTCCTACGAGCAGTACTTC
CASTPDSSYEQYF
>NA|TRBJ1-1|NA|TRBV20-1
TGCAGTGCTAGAGCCAGACTGACGGGGACTGAAGCTTTCTTT
CSARARLTGTEAFF
>many|TRBJ1-6|NA|TRBV12-3/TRBV12-4
TGTGCCAGCAGTTTCTTTTATGGGGGACGCTCACCCCTCCACTTT
CASSFFYGGRSPLHF
>many|TRBJ2-3|NA|TRBV7-8
TGTGCCAGCCAACAGCCCCTTAGCGGCTTCACAGATACGCAGTATTTT
CASQQPLSGFTDTQYF
>many|TRBJ2-1|TRBD2|TRBV20-1
TGCAGTGCTAGCGCGCGGGAGGGCCTCGTGGCCTACAATGAGCAGTTCTTC
CSASAREGLVAYNEQFF
>many|TRBJ2-1|TRBD2|TRBV6-6
TGTGCCAGCACGGGGGGGGCCTACAATGAGCAGTTCTTC
CASTGGAYNEQFF
>few|TRBJ1-4|TRBD1|TRBV20-1
TGCAGTGCTAGGGGACAGATAAATGAAAAACTGTTTTTT
CSARGQINEKLFF
>many|TRBJ2-3|NA|TRBV11-2
TGTGCCAGCAGCTTAGATCAGGGCCCAGATACGCAGTATTTT
CASSLDQGPDTQYF
>NA|TRBJ2-1|NA|TRBV7-9
TGTGCCAGCAGCTTAGACGGACTGCAGAACAATGAGCAGTTCTTC
CASSLDGLQNNEQFF
>many|TRBJ2-7|TRBD1|TRBV27
TGTGCCAGCAGTTTGGCCTCCGGGACAGAGGGGTCCTACGAGCAGTACTTC
CASSLASGTEGSYEQYF
>few|TRBJ2-2|NA|TRBV19
TGTGCCAGTAGTAGATCCGACAGATCAGGTACCGGGGAGCTGTTTTTT
CASSRSDRSGTGELFF
>many|TRBJ2-5|NA|TRBV12-3/TRBV12-4
TGTGCCAGCAAGCCAGGACGGTGGGAGACCCAGTACTTC
CASKPGRWETQYF
>few|TRBJ1-5|NA|TRBV7-2
TGTGCCAGCAGCTCTTACAGGGTAGGCAATCAGCCCCAGCATTTT
CASSSYRVGNQPQHF
>few|TRBJ2-1|NA|TRBV12-5
TGTGCTAGTGGTTTAGGCAGGGCGGACAATGAGCAGTTCTTC
CASGLGRADNEQFF
>NA|TRBJ2-3|NA|TRBV25-1
TGTGCCAGCAGTCCGACCCGGATGGGATCAGATACGCAGTATTTT
CASSPTRMGSDTQYF